The 20 T cell receptor beta chains listed next were all sequenced from one sample in a study of cytomegalovirus exposure and HLA in healthy donors. Some clones are missing from TCRdb's copy, which holds only in-frame ones; the method was immunoSEQ multiplex PCR. The table has more than 95,000 clones, about 89% seen once; the top ten hold 1.5% to 2.5%. The sample consisted of PBMCs. These receptors were obtained from a woman aged 18-29 years in good health and CMV-seronegative.

This clone was counted a few times. CDR3 coding DNA: TGTGCCAGCAGCCAGGCAGGGGGCAAAACTCCCGGGGAGCTGTTTTTT. As protein: CASSQAGGKTPGELFF. The rearrangement joins TRBV7-9 to TRBJ2-2; TRBD1 aligns across 8 bases. This CDR3 contains 16 residues. With 5 bases clipped from V and 6 bases from J, the junction kept 11 bases outside the gene matches. Germline CDR1 is SEHNR and CDR2 is FQNEAQ (reference sequence).

The chain links TRBV7-2 to TRBJ2-3; D may be TRBD2 (5 bases). This CDR3 contains 14 residues. V was clipped by 2 bases and J by 4 bases, with 10 bases between them. Germline V gene sequence: CDR1 SGHTA, CDR2 FQGNSA. In DNA, the CDR3 is TGTGCCAGCAGCTTATTGGGGAGCTCAGATACGCAGTATTTT. Its translation is CASSLLGSSDTQYF.

The rearrangement uses TRBV30 and TRBJ2-7; D remains unclear. Germline values: CDR1 GTSNPN, CDR2 SVGIG (reference sequence). V was pared by 0 bases and J by 4 bases, with 4 bases between. The CDR3 runs to 11 residues. The CDR3, as DNA: TGTGCCTGGAGTGTACGGTACGAGCAGTACTTC. Translated, it gives CAWSVRYEQYF.

The chain employs TRBV13 and TRBJ2-4, with TRBD2 identical over 11 bases. The CDR3 has 19 residues. Germline V lookup: CDR1 PRHDT, CDR2 FYEKMQ (reference sequence). The junction had 12 bases not matched to a gene; V was cut back by 5 bases and J by 0 bases. The chain's CDR3 is CASSPTGTSGREAKNIQYF. In nucleotides, the CDR3 is TGTGCCAGCAGCCCAACTGGGACTAGCGGTCGAGAAGCCAAAAACATTCAGTACTTC. The variable domain in full, completed from reference TRBV13 and TRBJ2-4, reads AAGVIQSPRHLIKEKRETATLKCYPIPRHDTVYWYQQGPGQDPQFLISFYEKMQSDKGSIPDRFSAQQFSDYHSELNMSSLELGDSALYFCASSPTGTSGREAKNIQYFGAGTRLSVL.

The rearrangement uses TRBV28 and TRBJ1-2; D perhaps matches TRBD1 (6 bases). This CDR3 has 14 residues. V was pared by 7 bases and J by 8 bases, with 20 bases between. Germline values: CDR1 MDHEN, CDR2 SYDVKM. The DNA of the CDR3 is TGTGCCAGCATCCCTTTGCGGGGGCTGAAAGGCTACACCTTC. It is translated as CASIPLRGLKGYTF.

The chain links TRBV7-2 to TRBJ2-3; 7 nucleotides line up with TRBD2. The CDR3 has 14 residues. The junction had 8 bases not matched to a gene; V was cut back by 5 bases and J by 6 bases. Per the germline V gene, CDR1 is SGHTA and CDR2 is FQGNSA. In DNA, the CDR3 is TGTGCCAGCAGCCCTCGGACTAGAGCGGATACGCAGTATTTT. Its translation: CASSPRTRADTQYF.

The chain recombines TRBV4-1 with TRBJ1-2, with unresolved D. The germline V gene encodes CDR1 MGHRA and CDR2 YSYEKL. With 0 bases removed from V and 0 bases from J, the gap between germline ends came to 8 bases. This CDR3 region has 15 residues. The CDR3 sequence: CASSQEYQTNYGYTF. In DNA, the CDR3 is TGCGCCAGCAGCCAAGAATACCAGACTAACTATGGCTACACCTTC.

This rearrangement joins TRBV5-6 to TRBJ2-1; 8 bases are a match to TRBD1. This CDR3 is 14 amino acids long. Trimming removed 0 bases from V and 4 bases from J; junction bases left unmatched: 0. Germline CDR1 is SGHDT and CDR2 is YYEEEE. The CDR3 is CASSLGTGYNEQFF. CDR3 DNA sequence: TGTGCCAGCAGCTTGGGGACAGGGTACAATGAGCAGTTCTTC.

V usage is TRBV19 and J usage is TRBJ2-1, with TRBD2 as a possible D gene (6 bases). CDR3 length: 17 amino acids. Deletions cut 5 bases from V and 0 bases from J, with 17 bases between. Germline V gene lookup returns CDR1 LNHDA and CDR2 SQIVND (reference sequence). CDR3: CASSPSPSVSSYNEQFF. The CDR3 nucleotides are TGTGCCAGTAGTCCCTCTCCTAGCGTTAGCTCCTACAATGAGCAGTTCTTC.

The chain has TRBV6-1 and TRBJ2-2; a possible D gene is TRBD1 (6 bases). The CDR3 spans 14 residues. CDR1 and CDR2 from the germline V gene are MNHNS and SASEGT. The ends were cut back, 6 bases at V and 5 bases at J, with 13 bases in the middle. This CDR3 is CASSPRRGTGELFF. CDR3 nucleotide sequence: TGTGCCAGCAGCCCACGCAGGGGAACCGGGGAGCTGTTTTTT.

The gene calls are TRBV27 and TRBJ2-7, with D possibly TRBD1 on 5 matching bases. The CDR3 totals 14 residues. The germline V gene has CDR1 MNHEY and CDR2 SMNVEV (reference sequence). V was clipped by 5 bases and J by 2 bases, with 13 bases between them. The CDR3 DNA reads as TGTGCCAGCAGTCTTAGGGGAACCACCTACGAGCAGTACTTC. It specifies CASSLRGTTYEQYF.

The chain is built from TRBV20-1 and TRBJ1-1; no clear D gene. Trimming removed 6 bases at V and 3 bases at J, with 8 bases between. The length of the CDR3 is 11 residues. Germline V gene data show CDR1 as DFQATT and CDR2 as SNEGSKA (reference sequence). The CDR3 loop reads CSALRDTEAFF. The CDR3 bases are TGCAGTGCCCTCCGAGACACTGAAGCTTTCTTT.

This chain uses TRBV5-1 with TRBJ2-7; 8 bases agree with TRBD2. The CDR3 is 15 residues long. CDR1 and CDR2 (germline): SGHRS, YFSETQ. V shed 2 bases and J 5 bases; nucleotides not matched to a gene: 9. The CDR3 spells CASSLSGGPINEQYF. The CDR3 bases are TGCGCCAGCAGCTTATCGGGAGGGCCTATAAACGAGCAGTACTTC. The variable domain in full, with the rest retrieved from reference TRBV5-1 and TRBJ2-7, is KAGVTQTPRYLIKTRGQQVTLSCSPISGHRSVSWYQQTPGQGLQFLFEYFSETQRNKGNFPGRFSGRQFSNSRSEMNVSTLELGDSALYLCASSLSGGPINEQYFGPGTRLTVT.

The rearrangement uses TRBV19 and TRBJ1-2, with 7 bases lining up with TRBD1. CDR1 is LNHDA and CDR2 is SQIVND in the germline V gene (reference sequence). The CDR3 consists of 16 residues. V gave up 7 bases and J gave up 2 bases; unmatched junction bases: 13. CDR3 sequence reads: CASMRRRQGLNYGYTF. In DNA form, the CDR3 reads TGTGCCAGTATGCGCCGGCGACAGGGACTCAACTATGGCTACACCTTC.

The CDR3 sequence: CASSSSGRFYEQYF. CDR3 bases: TGTGCCAGCAGCTCGAGCGGGAGATTCTACGAGCAGTACTTC. The genes are TRBV11-2 and TRBJ2-7; 8 nucleotides match TRBD2. CDR3 length equals 14 residues. V gave up 4 bases and J gave up 3 bases; unmatched junction bases: 5. Germline V gene sequence: CDR1 SGHAT, CDR2 FQNNGV.

The chain links TRBV5-4 to TRBJ1-1; 9 positions match TRBD1. Germline V CDR1 and CDR2: SGHNT, YYREEE (reference sequence). The CDR3 length is 15 residues. Trimming cost V 2 bases and J 5 bases; bases outside gene matches: 7. As DNA, the CDR3 is TGTGCCAGCAGCTTACCGGGACAGGGAGGGACTGAAGCTTTCTTT. It encodes CASSLPGQGGTEAFF.

The chain employs TRBV2 and TRBJ1-5; 8 nucleotides agree with TRBD1. The CDR3 extends over 15 amino acids. Germline V lookup: CDR1 SNHLY, CDR2 FYNNEI. Trimming cost V 4 bases and J 1 base; bases outside gene matches: 3. The CDR3 region is CASSATGGSNQPQHF. The CDR3 DNA reads as TGTGCCAGCAGTGCCACAGGGGGGAGCAATCAGCCCCAGCATTTT.

The genes are TRBV6-6 and TRBJ1-5; D ambiguous. V was trimmed by 1 base and J by 2 bases, leaving 6 bases between them. Germline CDR1 MNHNY, CDR2 SVGAGI (reference sequence). The CDR3 runs 14 residues. The CDR3 DNA reads TGTGCCAGCAGTTACTTCCCTGGCAATCAGCCCCAGCATTTT. As protein: CASSYFPGNQPQHF.

V gene TRBV5-6 combines with J gene TRBJ2-7, with 10 bases aligning to TRBD2. In germline, CDR1 is SGHDT, CDR2 YYEEEE. Trimming removed 2 bases from V and 3 bases from J; junction bases left unmatched: 5. The CDR3 has 15 residues. The chain's CDR3 is CASSFGVAGGYEQYF. DNA of the CDR3: TGTGCCAGCAGCTTCGGGGTAGCGGGAGGCTACGAGCAGTACTTC.

The chain couples TRBV5-5 to TRBJ2-7; D perhaps matches TRBD1 (6 bases). This CDR3 spans 15 amino acids. CDR1 and CDR2 (germline): SGHKS, YYEKEE (reference sequence). Trimming removed 5 bases at V and 3 bases at J, with 18 bases between. This CDR3 reads CASSQRFTGSYEQYF. The CDR3 DNA sequence: TGTGCCAGCAGTCAGAGATTCACAGGGAGCTACGAGCAGTACTTC.